The present TCR beta chain was sequenced within a study of T-cell memory formation after mild COVID-19. The CDR3 covers 16 residues. Trimming pared 2 bases from V and 1 base from J, leaving 14 bases between. Germline CDR1 reads MGHRA; CDR2 reads YSYEKL. TCRdb re-analysed the 5' RACE reads in MiXCR, keeping a single row per CDR3 protein. This table holds approximately 100,000 distinct CDR3 sequences, roughly 23% found once. The source of this sequence is a man aged 18 to 30 who had mild COVID-19 (a few samples of this study predate the infection). Cell type and time point are not known. The V call is TRBV4-1, the J call TRBJ1-2; a possible D gene is TRBD1 (6 bases). Sequenced: PBMCs or a T cell subset sorted from them (not recorded which). The CDR3 DNA reads as TGCGCCAGCAGCCAATCAAGGGGGGGTTATAACTATGGCTACACCTTC. Its protein product is CASSQSRGGYNYGYTF.